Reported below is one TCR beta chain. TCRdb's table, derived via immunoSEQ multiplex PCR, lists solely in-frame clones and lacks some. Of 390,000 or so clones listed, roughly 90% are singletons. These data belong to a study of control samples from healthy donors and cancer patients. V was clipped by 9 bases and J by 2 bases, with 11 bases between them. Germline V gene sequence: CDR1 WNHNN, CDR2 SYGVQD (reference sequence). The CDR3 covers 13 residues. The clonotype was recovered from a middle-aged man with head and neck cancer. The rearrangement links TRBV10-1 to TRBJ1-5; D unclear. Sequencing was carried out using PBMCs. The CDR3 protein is CASSDSGNQPQHF. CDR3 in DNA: TGCGCCAGTTCGGACTCAGGCAATCAGCCCCAGCATTTT.